This T cell receptor beta chain was identified in a study of blood T cell repertoires in COVID-19. Study overall: Samples of COVID-19 (acute and convalescent) were obtained from the United States, Italy and Spain. Nucleic acid was either cDNA or gDNA, and it came from T cells, B-cell-depleted T cells, or PBMCs.

This clone was observed a few times. This CDR3 is built from 14 residues. The germline CDR1 and CDR2 sequences are SGHTA and FQGNSA. Trimming pared 5 bases from V and 1 base from J, leaving 11 bases between. Study processing details: Scientists estimated how many nucleated cells there were by amplifying reference gene primers. Clones were read by immunoSEQ multiplex PCR, and TCRdb kept only the in-frame ones, dropping some. V and J calls and clone size are those listed in that table; D and trimming were worked out from the DNA. Among approximately 200,000 clones listed, less than 90% were seen once. Seattle cases were enrolled at active infection and followed longitudinally.

The source of this sequence is a woman aged 80 or over with COVID-19, enrolled during active disease. Sequences were obtained from peripheral blood. The V and J genes are TRBV7-2 and TRBJ1-1; a possible D gene is TRBD1 (6 bases). The CDR3 here is CASSQLQGNTEAFF. The CDR3 DNA is TGTGCCAGCAGCCAATTACAGGGGAACACTGAAGCTTTCTTT.